The 4 T cell receptor beta chains below come from one sample, sequenced in a study of identical twins. TCRdb re-called the 5' RACE reads through MiXCR, storing one row per CDR3 protein. The sample holds hundreds of thousands of distinct CDR3 sequences, over 8.5% seen once. The data were also submitted as part of a second study, on yellow fever vaccine responses in identical twins.

Input material: PBMCs. The receptors here all came from a woman in her late teens or twenties in good health.

This clonotype was detected only a few times. At one of its ends the junction is not consistent with the germline gene, which may arise from a read error. The V call is TRBV7-7, the J call TRBJ2-3; tentatively, D is TRBD1 or TRBD2 (6 bases each). Germline CDR1 and CDR2: SSHAT and FNYEAQ (reference sequence). The CDR3 sequence is 16 residues long. CDR3 residues: CASSLAPGATTDTQYF. The CDR3 nucleotides are TGTGCTAGCAGCTTAGCTCCGGGGGCCACCACAGATACGCAGTATTTT.

The J gene is TRBJ2-7, the V gene TRBV20-1; 9 bases agree with TRBD1. Losses at the gene ends were 3 bases for V and 7 bases for J; bases not matched to a gene: 13. CDR1 is DFQATT and CDR2 is SNEGSKA in the germline V gene (reference sequence). The CDR3 runs 15 residues. This CDR3 is CSASPSFPGTGEQYF. CDR3 DNA: TGCAGTGCTAGTCCTTCTTTTCCCGGGACAGGGGAGCAGTACTTC.

This clonotype was recorded many times. The genes are TRBV11-2 and TRBJ2-3; no firm D call. V was shortened by 2 bases and J by 2 bases, with 8 bases between the two germline ends. Germline values: CDR1 SGHAT, CDR2 FQNNGV. The CDR3 consists of 14 residues. The CDR3 loop is CASSLTSITDTQYF. CDR3 bases: TGTGCCAGCAGCTTAACTTCGATCACAGATACGCAGTATTTT.

The chain combines TRBV7-6 with TRBJ1-1; unclear D gene. The germline V gene encodes CDR1 SGHVS and CDR2 FNYEAQ. The CDR3 runs 15 residues. V lost 1 base to trimming and J lost 3 bases, with 12 bases between them. For the CDR3, the DNA is TGTGCCAGCAGCTTAGAACGCCCCTGGGACACTGAAGCTTTCTTT. Residues: CASSLERPWDTEAFF.